Shown below are 26 T cell receptor beta chains from a single sample sequenced in a study of CD8+CD57+ T cells in acquired aplastic anemia. All patients picked for sequencing had shown, by flow cytometry, an expansion of CD8+CD57+ cells. The TCR beta profiling, which covered VDJ combination and CDR3 sequence, was carried out using genomic DNA as the template. One entry per CDR3 protein results from TCRdb running MiXCR on the reads. The top ten clones hold over 7.5% of a sample with about 190,000 distinct CDR3 sequences, 40% to 55% of them seen once. The specimen sequenced was sorted CD4+, CD8+, or CD8+CD57+ T cells (not recorded which) from PBMCs. All receptors derive from a human donor with aplastic anemia.

This clonotype has a handful of counts. This chain links TRBV12-3 or TRBV12-4 with TRBJ1-4, with D unresolved. CDR3 size: 16 residues. V was trimmed by 2 bases and J by 2 bases, leaving 12 bases between them. CDR3 protein: CASSLRLTATNEKLFF. The CDR3, as DNA: TGTGCCAGCAGTTTAAGGTTAACGGCGACTAATGAAAAACTGTTTTTT.

The V call is TRBV19, the J call TRBJ2-7; the match to TRBD1 covers 7 bases. From germline, CDR1 is LNHDA and CDR2 SQIVND (reference sequence). The CDR3 sequence is 14 residues long. J lost 0 bases, V lost 7 bases, and 6 bases had no gene match. The CDR3 reads CASNKTGSSYEQYF. Written as DNA, the CDR3 is TGTGCCAGTAACAAGACAGGGAGCTCCTACGAGCAGTACTTC.

The chain links TRBV24-1 to TRBJ2-2; tentatively, D is TRBD1 or TRBD2 (5 bases each). Per the germline V gene, CDR1 is KGHDR and CDR2 is SFDVKD. CDR3 length: 15 amino acids. Here the CDR3 reads CARDSGRAGTGELFF. The CDR3 nucleotides read TGTGCTAGAGATTCAGGCAGGGCGGGCACCGGGGAGCTGTTTTTT.

Of note for this clonotype: The conserved closing phenylalanine or tryptophan is absent in this CDR3, likely reflecting a read error. V gene TRBV19 combines with J gene TRBJ1-2; 10 bases are a match to TRBD1. Looked up from germline, CDR1 is LNHDA and CDR2 is SQIVND (reference sequence). Trimming cost V 7 bases and J 5 bases; bases outside gene matches: 19. There are 18 residues in the CDR3. The CDR3 reads CASTARETGGSRVYGYTL. The DNA for the CDR3 is TGTGCCAGTACGGCACGAGAGACAGGGGGCAGTAGGGTTTATGGCTACACCCTC.

CDR3 loop: CAKSPRAGYEQYF. The CDR3 nucleotides read TGTGCCAAAAGCCCACGGGCGGGCTACGAGCAGTACTTC. The J gene is TRBJ2-7, the V gene TRBV7-6, with D perhaps TRBD2 (5 bases). The CDR3 consists of 13 residues. The V gene lost 10 bases and the J gene lost 3 bases, with 16 bases spanning the gap. Germline CDR1 is SGHVS and CDR2 is FNYEAQ. The full variable domain, its missing parts supplied by reference TRBV7-6 and TRBJ2-7, is GAGVSQSPRYKVTKRGQDVALRCDPISGHVSLYWYRQALGQGPEFLTYFNYEAQQDKSGLPNDRFSAERPEGSISTLTIQRTEQRDSAMYRCAKSPRAGYEQYFGPGTRLTVT.

This clonotype was observed many times. This chain links TRBV5-5 with TRBJ2-3; TRBD2 matches 7 bases. The CDR3 sequence is 15 residues long. J was trimmed by 7 bases and V by 1 base; bases with no gene match: 9. The V gene's germline CDR1 is SGHKS and CDR2 YYEKEE (reference sequence). This CDR3 reads CASSLSTRLANTQYF. The CDR3 DNA is TGTGCCAGCAGCTTGTCTACCCGACTAGCAAATACGCAGTATTTT.

This clonotype was detected ten times or more. V usage is TRBV3-1 and J usage is TRBJ2-7, with a possible D match to TRBD1 (6 bases). CDR1 LGHDT and CDR2 YNNKEL come from the germline V gene (reference sequence). There are 15 residues in the CDR3. The ends were cut back, 3 bases at V and 0 bases at J, with 12 bases in the middle. The CDR3: CASSHRQESSYEQYF. In nucleotides, the CDR3 is TGTGCCAGCAGCCATCGACAGGAAAGCTCCTACGAGCAGTACTTC.

This clonotype was observed a handful of times. The rearrangement links TRBV24-1 to TRBJ2-5; the match to TRBD1 covers 8 bases. The J segment lost 3 bases and the V segment lost 5 bases, leaving 10 bases of the junction unmatched. The germline gives CDR1 KGHDR, CDR2 SFDVKD. The CDR3 has 16 amino acids. The CDR3 bases are TGTGCCACCAGTGGGATGTCAAACAGGGGGAAAGAGACCCAGTACTTC. It yields the protein CATSGMSNRGKETQYF.

This clonotype was recorded at least ten times. The rearrangement links TRBV2 to TRBJ1-1; 8 positions match TRBD1. The J segment lost 5 bases and the V segment lost 6 bases, leaving 11 bases of the junction unmatched. The CDR3 extends over 15 amino acids. Looked up from germline, CDR1 is SNHLY and CDR2 is FYNNEI. The CDR3 DNA follows: TGTGCCAGCAGAGGACAGGGTGTAGTGGGGACTGAAGCTTTCTTT. Translated: CASRGQGVVGTEAFF.

The chain carries TRBV15 and TRBJ2-3; TRBD2 matches at 9 bases. Trimming at V came to 1 base and at J to 4 bases, leaving 12 bases not matched to a gene. The CDR3 runs 18 residues. Germline V gives CDR1 LNHNV, CDR2 YYDKDF (reference sequence). CDR3 sequence (DNA): TGTGCCACCAGCAGAGCCCGCGGGAGGGCCGTTGTCGCAGATACGCAGTATTTT. Encoded protein: CATSRARGRAVVADTQYF.

Notes on this clonotype: Possible read error: a much larger clone is one base away. This chain joins TRBV5-1 and TRBJ2-2; D is possibly TRBD2 (5 bases). The CDR3 has 15 residues. Trimming left V 0 bases short and J 14 bases short, with 20 bases between. Germline V gene sequence: CDR1 SGHRS, CDR2 YFSETQ. The CDR3 sequence is CASSLEYRGPTSLFF. The CDR3 DNA reads TGCGCCAGCAGCTTGGAGTACCGCGGGCCGACGTCCCTGTTTTTT.

This clonotype was seen a handful of times. The chain carries TRBV20-1 and TRBJ2-3; TRBD2 might be the D (5 bases). Trimming pared 5 bases from V and 0 bases from J, leaving 12 bases between. This CDR3 has 14 residues. Germline V gene lookup returns CDR1 DFQATT and CDR2 SNEGSKA (reference sequence). The DNA for the CDR3 is TGCAGTGCTGGAAAAGAGGGAAGCACAGATACGCAGTATTTT. The encoded protein is CSAGKEGSTDTQYF.

Turning to this clonotype: One base away lies a much larger clone, so this may be a sequencing read error. The CDR3 loop reads CASWGFPYNSPLHF. The CDR3 DNA reads TGTGCCAGCTGGGGCTTCCCCTATAATTCACCCCTCCACTTT. V usage is TRBV6-1 and J usage is TRBJ1-6, with a possible D match to TRBD1 (5 bases). The CDR3 totals 14 residues. Germline lookup yields CDR1 MNHNS and CDR2 SASEGT. Trimming left V 8 bases short and J 2 bases short, with 10 bases between.

This clonotype was seen only a few times. The V and J genes are TRBV11-2 and TRBJ2-1; TRBD2 matches 10 bases. V dropped 3 bases and J dropped 1; count of bases not matched to a gene: 3. The CDR3 length is 16 residues. Looked up from germline, CDR1 is SGHAT and CDR2 is FQNNGV. This CDR3 is CASSFEAGGSYNEQFF. For the CDR3, the DNA is TGTGCCAGCAGCTTCGAAGCGGGAGGGTCCTACAATGAGCAGTTCTTC.

Only a few counts were recorded for this clonotype. Just one base apart from a much larger clone, this may be a read error. The chain carries TRBV12-3 or TRBV12-4 and TRBJ1-1; weak D call: TRBD1 (5 bases). This CDR3 contains 15 residues. CDR3 bases: TGTGCCAGCAGCACGACTACAGGAGCGGGAGCGGAAGCTCTCTTT. Its protein is CASSTTTGAGAEALF.

V and J are TRBV19 and TRBJ1-5, with 8 bases identical to TRBD1. V dropped 6 bases and J dropped 7; count of bases not matched to a gene: 5. The CDR3 is 13 amino acids. CDR1 LNHDA and CDR2 SQIVND come from the germline V gene (reference sequence). This CDR3 is CASRTGARQPQHF. CDR3 bases: TGTGCCAGTAGGACAGGGGCGAGACAGCCCCAGCATTTT.

The sample holds many counts of this clonotype. The rearrangement uses TRBV5-5 and TRBJ2-1, with 7 nucleotides matching TRBD1. V lost 4 bases to trimming and J lost 5 bases; unmatched junction nucleotides: 9. CDR1 is SGHKS, CDR2 YYEKEE, per germline (reference sequence). The CDR3 has 15 amino acids. This CDR3 reads CASSPLGTENNEQFF. Written as DNA, the CDR3 is TGTGCCAGCAGCCCCCTGGGGACAGAGAACAATGAGCAGTTCTTC. The entire variable domain, with the rest obtained from reference TRBV5-5 and TRBJ2-1, is as follows: DAGVTQSPTHLIKTRGQQVTLRCSPISGHKSVSWYQQVLGQGPQFIFQYYEKEERGRGNFPDRFSARQFPNYSSELNVNALLLGDSALYLCASSPLGTENNEQFFGPGTRLTVL.

V and J are TRBV2 and TRBJ1-1, with D possibly matching TRBD1 (6 bases). CDR1 SNHLY and CDR2 FYNNEI come from the germline V gene. The CDR3 is made up of 16 amino acids. The V gene lost 6 bases and the J gene lost 4 bases, with 21 bases spanning the gap. DNA for the CDR3: TGTGCCAGCAGGGTCTACAGGGTGTCCATGAGCACTGAAGCTTTCTTT. The encoded protein is CASRVYRVSMSTEAFF.

The chain links TRBV6-5 to TRBJ2-2; no reliable D call. This CDR3 spans 13 amino acids. Trimming shortened V by 2 bases and J by 5 bases, and 6 bases separated the two germline ends. In germline, CDR1 is MNHEY, CDR2 SVGAGI. The CDR3 bases are TGTGCCAGCAGTTACGACGGGACCGGGGAGCTGTTTTTT. It translates to CASSYDGTGELFF.

This clonotype was seen ten or more times. The chain recombines TRBV12-3 or TRBV12-4 with TRBJ1-1; D gene uncertain. Trimming took off 6 bases at V and 2 bases at J, with 7 bases between the two ends. There are 12 residues in the CDR3. The CDR3 DNA follows: TGTGCCAGCAGGACCCGAAACACTGAAGCTTTCTTT. Translating gives CASRTRNTEAFF.

The chain recombines TRBV7-2 with TRBJ2-7; TRBD1 matches at 7 bases. With 5 bases clipped from V and 1 base from J, the junction kept 8 bases outside the gene matches. Germline assignment: CDR1 SGHTA and CDR2 FQGNSA. CDR3 size: 15 residues. The CDR3 is CASSSDRESSYEQYF. The CDR3 bases are TGTGCCAGCAGCAGTGACAGGGAATCTTCCTACGAGCAGTACTTC.

This clonotype was detected only a few times. This rearrangement joins TRBV2 to TRBJ2-1; D is uncertain. V lost 4 bases and J 8 bases, leaving 9 bases between the germline ends. CDR3 length: 12 residues. Germline CDR1 is SNHLY and CDR2 is FYNNEI. CDR3 in DNA: TGTGCCAGCAGTGCGCGGAACGATGAGCAGTTCTTC. Its translation: CASSARNDEQFF.

The V call is TRBV11-2, the J call TRBJ2-3, with D perhaps assigned TRBD1 or TRBD2 (5 bases each). Trimming removed 0 bases from V and 4 bases from J, with 11 bases in between. This CDR3 spans 15 amino acids. Germline CDR1 is SGHAT and CDR2 is FQNNGV. CDR3 sequence: CASSLETQGADTQYF. In DNA form, the CDR3 reads TGTGCCAGCAGCTTAGAAACGCAGGGAGCAGATACGCAGTATTTT.

This clonotype was seen ten or more times. The rearrangement joins TRBV7-6 to TRBJ2-5, with D possibly matching TRBD2 (6 bases). CDR1 SGHVS and CDR2 FNYEAQ come from the germline V gene. This CDR3 spans 15 amino acids. V lost 4 bases and J lost 8, with 20 bases in between. The CDR3 is CASSSSSAQGRTQYF. Written as DNA, the CDR3 is TGTGCCAGCAGCTCCTCTAGCGCCCAGGGACGAACCCAGTACTTC.

This clonotype was detected only a few times. The genes are TRBV10-3 and TRBJ1-1; TRBD1 matches at 9 bases. This CDR3 is 14 amino acids long. V was clipped by 6 bases and J by 2 bases; unmatched bases: 4. Germline assignment: CDR1 ENHRY and CDR2 SYGVKD. The CDR3 here is CAISWDRVNTEAFF. CDR3 coding DNA: TGTGCCATCAGCTGGGACAGGGTTAACACTGAAGCTTTCTTT.

There are a few counts of this clonotype. The genes are TRBV30 and TRBJ2-7; D uncertain. Between the trimmed V and J ends, which lost 5 bases and 3 bases, there was a span of 8 bases. CDR1 GTSNPN and CDR2 SVGIG come from the germline V gene (reference sequence). This CDR3 comprises 11 residues. The CDR3, as DNA: TGTGCCTGGTATGATAACTACGAGCAGTACTTC. It is translated as CAWYDNYEQYF.